This T cell receptor (beta chain) originates from a study of technical replicates of blood from a handful of donors. The CDR3 length is 14 residues. With 4 bases removed from V and 6 bases from J, the gap between germline ends came to 12 bases. Looked up from germline, CDR1 is SGHTA and CDR2 is FQGNSA. Measured with immunoSEQ multiplex PCR; TCRdb has only the in-frame clones, and not every one. The sample consists of roughly 68,000 clones, approximately 90% of them appearing once. This TCR was sampled from a human donor in good health. Some clones in this sample may be carry-over from other donors' samples. This chain links TRBV7-2 with TRBJ2-2; a possible D gene is TRBD1 (5 bases). The sample taken for sequencing was PBMCs. In DNA form, the CDR3 reads TGTGCCAGCAGCTCAATAGGGGTGGCCGGGGAGCTGTTTTTT. Translating it yields CASSSIGVAGELFF. The entire variable domain, with the rest obtained from reference TRBV7-2 and TRBJ2-2, is as follows: GAGVSQSPSNKVTEKGKDVELRCDPISGHTALYWYRQSLGQGLEFLIYFQGNSAPDKSGLPSDRFSAERTGGSVSTLTIQRTQQEDSAVYLCASSSIGVAGELFFGEGSRLTVL.